This is a list of T cell receptor beta chains from one sample in a study of T-cell memory formation after mild COVID-19. TCRdb redid the calling of the 5' RACE reads with MiXCR, one entry per CDR3 protein. The table records about 120,000 distinct CDR3 sequences, about 15% of them present only once. Sequenced: PBMCs or a T cell subset sorted from them (not recorded which). Receptor source: an adult woman who had mild COVID-19 (a few samples of this study predate the infection). Cell type and time point are not known. The CDR3 runs from the conserved cysteine through the conserved F or W. The D gene is left open where the match is weak. Clone size is given for some rows only: seen once, a few or many times, or a class if the clone is expanded.

D gene | clone size | J gene | V gene | CDR3 protein | CDR3 DNA
. | . | TRBJ2-1 | TRBV4-3 | CASSQDWASRYNEQFF | TGCGCCAGCAGCCAAGATTGGGCTAGCAGATACAATGAGCAGTTCTTC
TRBD2 | few | TRBJ2-3 | TRBV7-3 | CASGSGSTDTQYF | TGTGCCAGCGGTAGCGGGAGCACAGATACGCAGTATTTT
TRBD1 | . | TRBJ1-2 | TRBV6-5 | CASSPGQGRGYTF | TGTGCCAGCAGTCCGGGACAGGGCAGGGGCTACACCTTC
. | . | TRBJ2-1 | TRBV15 | CATENPRGSYNEQFF | TGTGCCACTGAGAACCCAAGGGGGTCCTACAATGAGCAGTTCTTC
. | . | TRBJ2-2 | TRBV7-9 | CASSRYTGELFF | TGTGCCAGCAGCAGATACACCGGGGAGCTGTTTTTT
. | . | TRBJ1-1 | TRBV5-1 | CASSLATEQTEAFF | TGCGCCAGCAGCTTGGCCACCGAACAAACTGAAGCTTTCTTT
TRBD1 | many | TRBJ2-2 | TRBV4-2 | CASSQEVQGAATGELFF | TGTGCCAGCAGCCAAGAGGTACAGGGGGCAGCTACCGGGGAGCTGTTTTTT
TRBD1 | few | TRBJ2-1 | TRBV9 | CASSVAEGADEQFF | TGTGCCAGCAGCGTAGCCGAGGGGGCGGATGAGCAGTTCTTC
. | few | TRBJ1-5 | TRBV3-1 | CASSQGTGRVNQPQHF | TGTGCCAGCAGCCAAGGGACCGGACGGGTCAATCAGCCCCAGCATTTT
. | . | TRBJ2-4 | TRBV7-6 | CASSLVSGTTLAKNIQYF | TGTGCCAGCAGCTTAGTATCGGGGACGACCTTAGCCAAAAACATTCAGTACTTC
TRBD2 | few | TRBJ2-5 | TRBV20-1 | CSAGTSGGLVTQYF | TGCAGTGCGGGGACTAGCGGGGGGTTGGTGACCCAGTACTTC